What follows describes a single TCR beta chain. The sample comes from a study of neoadjuvant anti-PD-1 for oral cavity cancer. Sequencing used immunoSEQ multiplex PCR; TCRdb keeps in-frame clones, though not all of them. The sample has fewer than 90,000 clones; 70% to 85% are singletons. Germline V gene data show CDR1 as MNHEY and CDR2 as SVGAGI. The CDR3 length is 15 residues. J gave up 3 bases and V 6 bases, and 9 bases lay outside the gene matches. This receptor was obtained from a person aged 40 to 85 with oral cavity squamous cell carcinoma. Here the sequenced sample was PBMCs, taken before nivolumab (anti-PD-1) treatment. This chain joins TRBV6-5 and TRBJ1-2, with TRBD1 matching 8 bases. Here the CDR3 reads CASSPSGGEDYGYTF. The CDR3, as DNA: TGTGCCAGCAGCCCGTCAGGGGGCGAGGACTATGGCTACACCTTC.